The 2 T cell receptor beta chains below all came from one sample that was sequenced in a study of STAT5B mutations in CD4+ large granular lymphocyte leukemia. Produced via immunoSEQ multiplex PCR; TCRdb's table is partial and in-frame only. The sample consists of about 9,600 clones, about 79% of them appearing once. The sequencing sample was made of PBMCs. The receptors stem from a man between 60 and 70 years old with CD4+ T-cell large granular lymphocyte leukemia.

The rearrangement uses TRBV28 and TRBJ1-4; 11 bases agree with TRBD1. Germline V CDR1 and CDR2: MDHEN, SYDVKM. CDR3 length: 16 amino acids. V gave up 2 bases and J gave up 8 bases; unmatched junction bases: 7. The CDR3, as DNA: TGTGCCAGCAGTTTACCTGGACAGGGGGCATGGGAAAAACTGTTTTTT. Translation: CASSLPGQGAWEKLFF.

CDR3 loop: CASSLAPGDFTSGANVLTF. In nucleotides, the CDR3 is TGTGCCAGCAGCTTAGCGCCTGGCGACTTCACCTCTGGGGCCAACGTCCTGACTTTC. The J gene is TRBJ2-6, the V gene TRBV7-2; D gene uncertain. Trimming removed 0 bases at V and 0 bases at J, with 15 bases between. CDR1 is SGHTA, CDR2 FQGNSA, per germline. The CDR3 is 19 amino acids.